This is a list of T cell receptor beta chains from one sample in a study of regulatory T cells in long-lasting Graves disease. MiXCR, run by TCRdb on the multiplex PCR reads, gives a single entry per CDR3 protein. The data contain around 320,000 distinct CDR3 sequences, 16% of them singletons. The data also belong to a second study, concerning T cells in Graves' hyperthyroidism and ophthalmopathy.

Sequencing was performed on peripheral blood mononuclear cells (PBMCs), taken at new diagnosis, from a patient treated with antithyroid drugs. These receptors all stem from a man aged 40-55 years with Graves disease. CDR3s leave out the opening cysteine and the closing phenylalanine or tryptophan. The order of the fields is V gene, J gene, CDR3 protein.

v_gene: TRBV5-1
j_gene: TRBJ2-7
CDR3aa: ASSLRGTTYEQY

v_gene: TRBV30
j_gene: TRBJ1-6
CDR3aa: AWSVLGQLYNSPLH

v_gene: TRBV6-2/TRBV6-3
j_gene: TRBJ1-5
CDR3aa: ASSYALNQPQH

v_gene: TRBV6-1
j_gene: TRBJ2-2
CDR3aa: ASSDPPAANTGELF

v_gene: TRBV7-7
j_gene: TRBJ2-7
CDR3aa: ASSRVQGSGERY

v_gene: TRBV30
j_gene: TRBJ2-3
CDR3aa: AWNTGILGTDTQY

v_gene: TRBV5-1
j_gene: TRBJ2-7
CDR3aa: ASSLGRGHSYEQY

v_gene: TRBV4-1
j_gene: TRBJ1-2
CDR3aa: ASSHYRGRDYGYT

v_gene: TRBV20-1
j_gene: TRBJ2-7
CDR3aa: SARRSGGLSYEQY

v_gene: TRBV6-1
j_gene: TRBJ2-7
CDR3aa: ASSEAASGVHEQY

v_gene: TRBV11-2
j_gene: TRBJ1-2
CDR3aa: ASSSETLGYT

v_gene: TRBV7-9
j_gene: TRBJ2-3
CDR3aa: ASSWGLATDTQY

v_gene: TRBV14
j_gene: TRBJ1-4
CDR3aa: ASSQGRLGTLPEKLF

v_gene: TRBV7-7
j_gene: TRBJ2-1
CDR3aa: ASSRTRDRLNEQF

v_gene: TRBV3-1
j_gene: TRBJ2-1
CDR3aa: VRSQGLGPLNEQF

v_gene: TRBV6-1
j_gene: TRBJ2-3
CDR3aa: ASSHGTRRADTQY

v_gene: TRBV12-3/TRBV12-4
j_gene: TRBJ1-1
CDR3aa: ASSPRNGPNTEAF

v_gene: TRBV5-1
j_gene: TRBJ2-3
CDR3aa: ASSLVTGAFTDTQY

v_gene: TRBV14
j_gene: TRBJ2-6
CDR3aa: ASEQGNSGANVLT

v_gene: TRBV4-1
j_gene: TRBJ2-7
CDR3aa: ASSQVVRTGQY

v_gene: TRBV20-1
j_gene: TRBJ2-7
CDR3aa: SAKTSELYEQY

v_gene: TRBV10-3
j_gene: TRBJ2-1
CDR3aa: TIAGQGGFSYNEQF

v_gene: TRBV3-1
j_gene: TRBJ1-2
CDR3aa: ASSQDAGRDGGYT